The source of this T cell receptor (beta chain) is a study of OX40 agonist ivuxolimab in advanced cancers. V was shortened by 6 bases and J by 6 bases, with 18 bases between the two germline ends. Looked up from germline, CDR1 is MDHEN and CDR2 is SYDVKM. This CDR3 has 15 residues. Sequencing used immunoSEQ multiplex PCR; TCRdb keeps in-frame clones, though not all of them. In the table there are thousands of clones, around 71% of which are singletons. This clone has more than one count but fewer than ten. This specimen was CD4+ or CD8+ T cells sorted from blood, taken in a trial of the OX40 agonist ivuxolimab. This sequence joins TRBV28 and TRBJ1-5; D may be TRBD1 (5 bases). The origin of this receptor is an adult with an advanced solid tumor such as melanoma, head and neck, liver or kidney cancer. CDR3 coding DNA: TGTGCCAGCAGCCTCGGCCCCCTGGGGGGTCAGCCCCAGCATTTT. It codes for CASSLGPLGGQPQHF. The full variable domain, with the rest looked up from reference TRBV28 and TRBJ1-5, is DVKVTQSSRYLVKRTGEKVFLECVQDMDHENMFWYRQDPGLGLRLIYFSYDVKMKEKGDIPEGYSVSREKKERFSLILESASTNQTSMYLCASSLGPLGGQPQHFGDGTRLSIL.